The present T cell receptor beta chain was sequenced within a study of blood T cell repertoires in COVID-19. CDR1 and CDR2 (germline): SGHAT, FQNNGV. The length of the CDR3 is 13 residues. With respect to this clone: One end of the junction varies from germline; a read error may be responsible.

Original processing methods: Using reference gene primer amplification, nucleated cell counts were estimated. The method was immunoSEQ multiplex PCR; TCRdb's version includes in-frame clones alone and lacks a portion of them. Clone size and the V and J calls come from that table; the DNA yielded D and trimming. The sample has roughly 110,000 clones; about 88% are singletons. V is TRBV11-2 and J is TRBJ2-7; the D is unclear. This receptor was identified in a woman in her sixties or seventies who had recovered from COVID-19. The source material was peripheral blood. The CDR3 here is CASRLDNFNEQYF. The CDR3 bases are TGTGCCAGCAGATTAGACAACTTCAACGAGCAGTACTTC.